One sample yielded the 32 T cell receptor beta chains listed below, sequenced in a study of radiotherapy plus CTLA-4 blockade in lung cancer. The assay was immunoSEQ multiplex PCR, and TCRdb's table has in-frame clones only and misses some. Altogether approximately 69,000 clones are present, roughly 80% being singletons, with the ten largest covering around 7.1%. Sequenced material: peripheral blood, taken from a patient treated with radiotherapy plus ipilimumab. These receptors came from a human donor with non-small cell lung cancer who had a complete response to radiotherapy plus ipilimumab.

This clone was observed a single time. V and J are TRBV6-1 and TRBJ1-1; D may be TRBD1 (6 bases). V was shortened by 6 bases and J by 6 bases, with 17 bases between the two germline ends. The CDR3 has 14 residues. The germline V gene has CDR1 MNHNS and CDR2 SASEGT. CDR3 DNA sequence: TGTGCCAGCAGGACGGAGGGGGGAGGCGCTGAAGCTTTCTTT. The encoded protein is CASRTEGGGAEAFF.

V gene TRBV7-8 combines with J gene TRBJ2-1, with 7 bases that match TRBD2. Germline assignment: CDR1 SGHVS and CDR2 FQNEAQ. The CDR3 length is 14 residues. Losses at the gene ends were 3 bases for V and 6 bases for J; bases not matched to a gene: 5. The CDR3 DNA reads TGTGCCAGCAGCTTCTCTAGCGGAGCCAATGAGCAGTTCTTC. Its translation is CASSFSSGANEQFF.

J is TRBJ2-4 and V is TRBV5-1; TRBD2 matches at 14 bases. Germline CDR1 is SGHRS and CDR2 is YFSETQ. The length of the CDR3 is 16 residues. The V segment lost 0 bases and the J segment 5 bases; nucleotides outside the gene matches: 1. The CDR3 is CASSLGLAGGENIQYF. The CDR3 coding sequence is TGCGCCAGCAGCTTGGGACTAGCGGGAGGGGAAAACATTCAGTACTTC.

This rearrangement joins TRBV4-1 to TRBJ1-6; D is perhaps TRBD1 (5 bases). Trimming took off 1 base at V and 6 bases at J, with 10 bases between the two ends. The CDR3 sequence is 15 residues long. CDR1 and CDR2 from the germline V gene are MGHRA and YSYEKL. The CDR3 sequence: CASSQGRGTNSPLHF. As DNA, the CDR3 is TGCGCCAGCAGCCAAGGTCGGGGCACTAATTCACCCCTCCACTTT.

This chain joins TRBV19 and TRBJ1-5; D remains ambiguous. The CDR3 runs 15 residues. CDR1 is LNHDA and CDR2 is SQIVND in the germline V gene (reference sequence). V was trimmed by 7 bases and J by 2 bases, leaving 15 bases between them. CDR3 sequence (DNA): TGTGCCAGTACCCTCGACCCTTTTGGCAATCAGCCCCAGCATTTT. Translation: CASTLDPFGNQPQHF.

The chain carries TRBV29-1 and TRBJ1-2; the D is unclear. The CDR3 is 13 residues long. V dropped 6 bases and J dropped 4 bases, with 15 bases sitting between them. The V gene's germline CDR1 is SQVTM and CDR2 ANQGSEA. CDR3 DNA sequence: TGCAGCGTCAGCGGACGGAATTCCTATGGCTACACCTTC. It codes for CSVSGRNSYGYTF.

The chain has TRBV11-2 and TRBJ2-3, with TRBD2 identical over 8 bases. The CDR3 has 16 residues. V gave up 3 bases and J gave up 2 bases; unmatched junction bases: 7. CDR1 and CDR2 (germline): SGHAT, FQNNGV. This chain's CDR3 is CASSLGGLVNTDTQYF. The CDR3 region has the DNA TGTGCCAGCAGCTTGGGGGGACTAGTGAACACAGATACGCAGTATTTT.

The genes are TRBV5-1 and TRBJ2-7, with TRBD1 matching over 7 bases. CDR3 length: 14 amino acids. Looked up from germline, CDR1 is SGHRS and CDR2 is YFSETQ. Losses at the gene ends were 1 base for V and 3 bases for J; bases not matched to a gene: 4. The CDR3 DNA is TGCGCCAGCAGCTTGCTGGGACAGTACTACGAGCAGTACTTC. Translated, it gives CASSLLGQYYEQYF. Full variable domain (outside the CDR3, taken from reference TRBV5-1 and TRBJ2-7): KAGVTQTPRYLIKTRGQQVTLSCSPISGHRSVSWYQQTPGQGLQFLFEYFSETQRNKGNFPGRFSGRQFSNSRSEMNVSTLELGDSALYLCASSLLGQYYEQYFGPGTRLTVT.

This clone was observed a few times. The V gene is TRBV5-1, the J gene TRBJ1-6; D not resolved. The CDR3 has 12 residues. The germline V gene encodes CDR1 SGHRS and CDR2 YFSETQ. V shed 3 bases and J shed 7 bases, with 5 bases lying between them. The CDR3 nucleotides read TGCGCCAGCAGCTCACAGAATTCACCCCTCCACTTT. Protein sequence: CASSSQNSPLHF.

The V call is TRBV30, the J call TRBJ2-5; D may match TRBD1 or TRBD2 (7 bases each). CDR3 length: 15 residues. The germline V gene encodes CDR1 GTSNPN and CDR2 SVGIG (reference sequence). V was cut by 0 bases and J by 4 bases, with 15 bases left in between. CDR3 nucleotides: TGTGCCTGGAGTGTCGCCAGGGGGAGGGGAGAGACCCAGTACTTC. Amino acid sequence: CAWSVARGRGETQYF.

The V gene is TRBV11-2, the J gene TRBJ2-5; D is ambiguous. Germline CDR1 and CDR2: SGHAT and FQNNGV. This CDR3 spans 12 amino acids. Between the trimmed V and J ends, which lost 2 bases and 5 bases, there was a span of 6 bases. CDR3 coding DNA: TGTGCCAGCAGCTTATTTAGGGAGACCCAGTACTTC. It yields the protein CASSLFRETQYF.

The V call is TRBV18, the J call TRBJ2-7; 9 bases agree with TRBD1. Germline V gene sequence: CDR1 KGHSH, CDR2 LQKENI. This CDR3 has 14 residues. V shed 3 bases and J 3 bases; nucleotides not matched to a gene: 3. CDR3 amino acids: CASSPRQGVYEQYV. CDR3 coding DNA: TGTGCCAGCTCACCGCGACAGGGGGTCTACGAGCAGTACGTC.

The V and J genes are TRBV5-1 and TRBJ2-7; the match to TRBD1 covers 10 bases. This CDR3 spans 14 amino acids. The germline CDR1 and CDR2 sequences are SGHRS and YFSETQ. V dropped 4 bases and J dropped 3; count of bases not matched to a gene: 4. CDR3 bases: TGCGCCAGCAGCATCGGGACAGGGGTCTACGAGCAGTACTTC. It encodes CASSIGTGVYEQYF.

This clone appeared a few times. This chain links TRBV25-1 with TRBJ2-7; 8 nucleotides align to TRBD2. Germline V gene data show CDR1 as MGHDK and CDR2 as SYGVNS. The J segment lost 2 bases and the V segment lost 6 bases, leaving 6 bases of the junction unmatched. The CDR3 loop spans 14 amino acids. The CDR3 coding sequence is TGTGCCAGCAGCGGAGCGGGGGCCGCCTACGAGCAGTACTTC. Translating it yields CASSGAGAAYEQYF.

J is TRBJ2-1 and V is TRBV27; 11 nucleotides line up with TRBD2. CDR3 length: 16 amino acids. The junction had 9 bases not matched to a gene; V was cut back by 6 bases and J by 5 bases. The germline CDR1 and CDR2 sequences are MNHEY and SMNVEV (reference sequence). As DNA, the CDR3 is TGTGCCAGCAGAGGCTTAGCGGGAGGGCCACACAATGAGCAGTTCTTC. This gives the protein CASRGLAGGPHNEQFF.

This chain connects TRBV14 to TRBJ1-1; D is undetermined. Germline lookup yields CDR1 SGHDN and CDR2 FVKESK. Trimming took off 4 bases at V and 0 bases at J, with 6 bases between the two ends. The length of the CDR3 is 13 residues. In DNA, the CDR3 is TGTGCCAGCAGCCCGCTGATGAACACTGAAGCTTTCTTT. This sequence encodes CASSPLMNTEAFF.

The chain joins TRBV6-5 to TRBJ1-1; maybe TRBD1 (6 bases). The CDR3 length is 15 residues. Germline V gives CDR1 MNHEY, CDR2 SVGAGI. Trimming removed 4 bases at V and 3 bases at J, with 15 bases between. CDR3: CASSSLVRGHTEAFF. Written as DNA, the CDR3 is TGTGCCAGCAGTTCCCTGGTGCGGGGGCACACTGAAGCTTTCTTT.

This clone was recorded once. This chain links TRBV5-6 with TRBJ2-3; 10 positions match TRBD2. Germline lookup yields CDR1 SGHDT and CDR2 YYEEEE. This CDR3 contains 16 residues. Trimming cost V 1 base and J 1 base; bases outside gene matches: 3. CDR3 in DNA: TGTGCCAGCAGCTTGACTAGCGGGATCGGCACAGATACGCAGTATTTT. The encoded protein is CASSLTSGIGTDTQYF.

V is TRBV6-5 and J is TRBJ1-2; D remains unclear. Germline V lookup: CDR1 MNHEY, CDR2 SVGAGI. V was shortened by 0 bases and J by 5 bases, with 7 bases between the two germline ends. The CDR3 spans 13 residues. The CDR3 is CASSYSGSYGYTF. The CDR3 region has the DNA TGTGCCAGCAGTTACTCCGGGAGTTATGGCTACACCTTC.

The rearrangement joins TRBV2 to TRBJ2-5, with 7 bases fitting TRBD1. The V gene end was trimmed by 6 bases and the J gene end by 5 bases; junction bases not matched to a gene: 6. In germline, CDR1 is SNHLY, CDR2 FYNNEI. CDR3 length equals 13 residues. The chain's CDR3 is CASRHRGVETQYF. CDR3 nucleotide sequence: TGTGCCAGCAGGCACAGGGGAGTCGAGACCCAGTACTTC.

The chain recombines TRBV2 with TRBJ1-2, with unresolved D. From germline, CDR1 is SNHLY and CDR2 FYNNEI. The V end lost 0 bases, the J end lost 8 bases, and 10 bases lay between the germline ends. This CDR3 region has 13 residues. CDR3 protein: CASSEATVEGYTF. The CDR3, as DNA: TGTGCCAGCAGTGAAGCCACGGTTGAGGGCTACACCTTC.

This clone has just one count. The chain recombines TRBV27 with TRBJ1-5; perhaps TRBD1 as D (5 bases). The germline V and J ends were trimmed by 1 base and 2 bases, with 18 bases remaining between them. The CDR3 is 18 residues long. Looked up from germline, CDR1 is MNHEY and CDR2 is SMNVEV (reference sequence). The CDR3 region is CASSLFPQGLRGNQPQHF. The CDR3 DNA reads as TGTGCCAGCAGTTTATTTCCCCAGGGCCTTAGGGGCAATCAGCCCCAGCATTTT.

The V gene is TRBV30, the J gene TRBJ2-5; TRBD2 matches at 8 bases. The J segment lost 5 bases and the V segment lost 3 bases, leaving 8 bases of the junction unmatched. The CDR3 is 14 residues long. Germline V gene lookup returns CDR1 GTSNPN and CDR2 SVGIG (reference sequence). CDR3 protein: CAWRLSGSIETQYF. In DNA, the CDR3 is TGTGCCTGGAGGTTGAGCGGGAGCATTGAGACCCAGTACTTC.

The chain is built from TRBV2 and TRBJ2-7; D is possibly TRBD2 (6 bases). V lost 6 bases and J 3 bases, leaving 9 bases between the germline ends. Germline V gene sequence: CDR1 SNHLY, CDR2 FYNNEI. There are 12 residues in the CDR3. The DNA for the CDR3 is TGTGCCAGCAGCCCGGGACTCTACGAGCAGTACTTC. Translation: CASSPGLYEQYF.

This clone was observed a single time. J is TRBJ1-5 and V is TRBV18, with 7 bases identical to TRBD1. Germline CDR1 KGHSH, CDR2 LQKENI. J lost 2 bases, V lost 8 bases, and 3 bases had no gene match. The CDR3 is 13 residues long. The DNA of the CDR3 is TGTGCCAGCCACAGGGGAGGCAATCAGCCCCAGCATTTT. Protein sequence: CASHRGGNQPQHF.

This clone was recorded a few times. V is TRBV7-2 and J is TRBJ2-2, with 11 bases that match TRBD1. J gave up 5 bases and V 6 bases, and 2 bases lay outside the gene matches. The CDR3 extends over 14 amino acids. The V gene's germline CDR1 is SGHTA and CDR2 FQGNSA. CDR3 nucleotide sequence: TGTGCCAGCAGTAGGGACAGGGGGACCGGGGAGCTGTTTTTT. Translating it yields CASSRDRGTGELFF. The complete variable domain, with remaining parts taken from reference TRBV7-2 and TRBJ2-2, reads GAGVSQSPSNKVTEKGKDVELRCDPISGHTALYWYRQSLGQGLEFLIYFQGNSAPDKSGLPSDRFSAERTGGSVSTLTIQRTQQEDSAVYLCASSRDRGTGELFFGEGSRLTVL.

This clone has a handful of counts. The chain links TRBV7-2 to TRBJ2-1; 12 bases align to TRBD2. CDR3 length equals 16 residues. V shed 1 base, J shed 6 bases, and the junction held 4 bases outside the gene matches. Germline CDR1 reads SGHTA; CDR2 reads FQGNSA. For the CDR3, the DNA is TGTGCCAGCAGCTTAGGGACTAGCGGGGCCCGCAATGAGCAGTTCTTC. Protein sequence: CASSLGTSGARNEQFF.

This clone was detected only once. This rearrangement joins TRBV5-5 to TRBJ2-6; possible D gene TRBD2, 5 bases. This CDR3 has 17 amino acids. CDR1 and CDR2 (germline): SGHKS, YYEKEE (reference sequence). Trimming took off 4 bases at V and 4 bases at J, with 18 bases between the two ends. CDR3 loop: CASSVGQRTPGANVLTF. The CDR3 bases are TGTGCCAGCAGCGTCGGTCAACGGACTCCCGGGGCCAACGTCCTGACTTTC.

As to this clone: This same CDR3 is encoded by further DNA sequences in the sample. The gene calls are TRBV15 and TRBJ1-5, with a possible D match to TRBD1 (5 bases). CDR3 length: 14 amino acids. Germline CDR1 LNHNV, CDR2 YYDKDF (reference sequence). Trimming took 1 base from V and 5 from J, leaving 9 bases between them. Here the CDR3 DNA reads TGTGCCACCAGCAGAGGCGGGGGGGATCAGCCCCAGCATTTT. Translated, it gives CATSRGGGDQPQHF.

A single count supports this clone. The chain couples TRBV7-9 to TRBJ2-1; D unclear. Trimming shortened V by 0 bases and J by 5 bases, and 8 bases separated the two germline ends. Looked up from germline, CDR1 is SEHNR and CDR2 is FQNEAQ (reference sequence). This CDR3 has 14 amino acids. The CDR3, as DNA: TGTGCCAGCAGCTTAGCAAACCCTAACAATGAGCAGTTCTTC. Protein sequence: CASSLANPNNEQFF.

The chain is built from TRBV30 and TRBJ1-4; no definite D call. This CDR3 has 14 residues. Per the germline V gene, CDR1 is GTSNPN and CDR2 is SVGIG (reference sequence). With 3 bases removed from V and 0 bases from J, the gap between germline ends came to 8 bases. For the CDR3, the DNA is TGTGCCTGGAGAATTCGTGCAACTAATGAAAAACTGTTTTTT. Its protein product is CAWRIRATNEKLFF.

CDR3 sequence reads: CASSLARTSGKETQYF. CDR3 sequence (DNA): TGCGCCAGCAGCCTGGCCCGGACTAGCGGAAAAGAGACCCAGTACTTC. This chain links TRBV5-1 with TRBJ2-5; 10 positions match TRBD2. In germline, CDR1 is SGHRS, CDR2 YFSETQ. There are 16 residues in the CDR3. The V gene end was trimmed by 4 bases and the J gene end by 3 bases; junction bases not matched to a gene: 9.